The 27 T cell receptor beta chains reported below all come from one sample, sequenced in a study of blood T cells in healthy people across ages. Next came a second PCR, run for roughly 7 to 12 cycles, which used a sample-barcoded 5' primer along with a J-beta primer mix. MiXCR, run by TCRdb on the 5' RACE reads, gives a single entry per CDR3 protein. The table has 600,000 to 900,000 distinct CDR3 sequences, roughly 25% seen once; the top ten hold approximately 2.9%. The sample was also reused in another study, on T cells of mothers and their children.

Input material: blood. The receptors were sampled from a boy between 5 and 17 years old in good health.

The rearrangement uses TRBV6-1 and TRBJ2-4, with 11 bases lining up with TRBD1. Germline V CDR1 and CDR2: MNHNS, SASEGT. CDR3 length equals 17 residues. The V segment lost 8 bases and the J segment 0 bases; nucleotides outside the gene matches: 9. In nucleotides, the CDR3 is TGTGCCAGCGAGACCGGGACAGGGGGTTTAGCCAAAAACATTCAGTACTTC. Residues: CASETGTGGLAKNIQYF.

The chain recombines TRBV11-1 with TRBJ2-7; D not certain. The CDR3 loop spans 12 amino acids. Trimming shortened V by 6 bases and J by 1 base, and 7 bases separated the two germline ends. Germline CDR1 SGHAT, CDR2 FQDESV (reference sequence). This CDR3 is CASRQLSYEQYF. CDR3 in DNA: TGTGCCAGCAGACAGCTTTCCTACGAGCAGTACTTC.

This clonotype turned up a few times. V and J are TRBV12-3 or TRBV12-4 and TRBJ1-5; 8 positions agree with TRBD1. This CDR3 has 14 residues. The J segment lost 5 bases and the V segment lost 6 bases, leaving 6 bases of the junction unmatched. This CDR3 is CASSPTGADQPQHF. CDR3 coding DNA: TGTGCCAGCAGCCCGACAGGGGCCGATCAGCCCCAGCATTTT.

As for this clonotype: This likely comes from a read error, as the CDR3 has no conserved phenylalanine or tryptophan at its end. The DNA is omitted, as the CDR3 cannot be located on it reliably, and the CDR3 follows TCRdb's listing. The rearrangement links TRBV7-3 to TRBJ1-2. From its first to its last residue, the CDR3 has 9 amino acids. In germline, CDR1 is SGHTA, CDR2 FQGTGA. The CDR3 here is CASSLSPFL.

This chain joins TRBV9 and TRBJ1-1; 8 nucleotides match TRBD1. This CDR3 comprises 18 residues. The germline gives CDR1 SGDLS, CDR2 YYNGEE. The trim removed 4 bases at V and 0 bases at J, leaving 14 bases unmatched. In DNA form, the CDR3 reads TGTGCCAGCAGCTCACAGGGGGGCCGGGGGCCCTTGAACACTGAAGCTTTCTTT. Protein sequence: CASSSQGGRGPLNTEAFF.

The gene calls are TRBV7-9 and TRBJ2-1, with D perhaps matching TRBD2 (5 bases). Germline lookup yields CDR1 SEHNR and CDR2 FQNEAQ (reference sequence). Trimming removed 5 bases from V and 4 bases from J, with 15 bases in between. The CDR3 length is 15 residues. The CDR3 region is CASSLGGFPYNEQFF. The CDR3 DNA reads TGTGCCAGCAGCCTAGGAGGTTTCCCTTACAATGAGCAGTTCTTC.

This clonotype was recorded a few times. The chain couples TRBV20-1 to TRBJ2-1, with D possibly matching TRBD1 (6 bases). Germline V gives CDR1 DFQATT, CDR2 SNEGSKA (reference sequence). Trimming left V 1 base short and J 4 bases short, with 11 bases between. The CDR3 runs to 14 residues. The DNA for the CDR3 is TGCAGTGCTAGAGGGGGGCCTAGTTACAATGAGCAGTTCTTC. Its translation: CSARGGPSYNEQFF.

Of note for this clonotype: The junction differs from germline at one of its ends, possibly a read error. The CDR3 here is CAGSHGTGAAFF. The CDR3 DNA is TGTGCCGGCAGCCATGGTACAGGGGCCGCTTTCTTT. The genes are TRBV3-1 and TRBJ1-1; TRBD1 matches 7 bases. Germline V lookup: CDR1 LGHDT, CDR2 YNNKEL (reference sequence). This CDR3 spans 12 amino acids.

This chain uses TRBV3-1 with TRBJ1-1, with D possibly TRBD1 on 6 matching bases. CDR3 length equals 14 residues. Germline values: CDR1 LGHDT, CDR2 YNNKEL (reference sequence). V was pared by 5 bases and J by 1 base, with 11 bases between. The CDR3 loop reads CASSTPTGNTEAFF. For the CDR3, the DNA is TGTGCCAGCAGCACCCCGACAGGGAACACTGAAGCTTTCTTT.

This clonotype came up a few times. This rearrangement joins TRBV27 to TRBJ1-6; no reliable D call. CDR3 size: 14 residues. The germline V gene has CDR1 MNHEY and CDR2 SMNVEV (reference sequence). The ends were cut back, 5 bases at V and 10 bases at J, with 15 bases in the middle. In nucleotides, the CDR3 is TGTGCCAGCAGTCCAATGCAGGACGGCTCACCCCTCCACTTT. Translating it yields CASSPMQDGSPLHF.

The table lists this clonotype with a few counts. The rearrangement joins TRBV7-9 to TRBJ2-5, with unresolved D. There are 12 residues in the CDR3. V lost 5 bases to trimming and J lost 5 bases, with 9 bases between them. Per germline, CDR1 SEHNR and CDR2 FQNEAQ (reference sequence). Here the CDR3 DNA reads TGTGCCAGCAGCCCCCGTCTTGAGACCCAGTACTTC. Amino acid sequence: CASSPRLETQYF.

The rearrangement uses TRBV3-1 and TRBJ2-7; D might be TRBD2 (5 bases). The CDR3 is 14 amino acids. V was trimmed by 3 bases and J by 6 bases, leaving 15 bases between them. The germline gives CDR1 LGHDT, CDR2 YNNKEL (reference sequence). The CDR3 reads CASSQARTEGEQYF. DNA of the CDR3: TGTGCCAGCAGCCAGGCCAGAACTGAGGGCGAGCAGTACTTC.

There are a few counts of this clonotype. In DNA, the CDR3 is TGTGCCATCAGTGAGTCAGTCGGGGGGCGCATTGTGAATGAGCAGTTCTTC. Translated: CAISESVGGRIVNEQFF. V usage is TRBV10-3 and J usage is TRBJ2-5; TRBD2 is a possible D gene (7 bases). The DNA matches TRBJ2-1 better at its end, which makes the J call doubtful. Germline CDR1 ENHRY, CDR2 SYGVKD. The CDR3 spans 17 residues.

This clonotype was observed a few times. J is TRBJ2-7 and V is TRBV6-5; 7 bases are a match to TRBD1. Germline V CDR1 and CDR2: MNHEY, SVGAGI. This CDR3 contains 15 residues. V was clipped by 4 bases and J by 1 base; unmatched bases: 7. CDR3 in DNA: TGTGCCAGCAGTTCGACAGGGTGGGGGTCCTACGAGCAGTACTTC. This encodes CASSSTGWGSYEQYF.

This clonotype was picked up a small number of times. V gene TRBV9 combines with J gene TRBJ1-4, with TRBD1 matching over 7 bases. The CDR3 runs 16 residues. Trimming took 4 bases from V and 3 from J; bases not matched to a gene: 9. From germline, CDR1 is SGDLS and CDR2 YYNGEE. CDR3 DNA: TGTGCCAGCAGCCCAAGAGGGACAGCCTCTAATGAAAAACTGTTTTTT. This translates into CASSPRGTASNEKLFF. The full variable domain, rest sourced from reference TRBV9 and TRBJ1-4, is DSGVTQTPKHLITATGQRVTLRCSPRSGDLSVYWYQQSLDQGLQFLIQYYNGEERAKGNILERFSAQQFPDLHSELNLSSLELGDSALYFCASSPRGTASNEKLFFGSGTQLSVL.

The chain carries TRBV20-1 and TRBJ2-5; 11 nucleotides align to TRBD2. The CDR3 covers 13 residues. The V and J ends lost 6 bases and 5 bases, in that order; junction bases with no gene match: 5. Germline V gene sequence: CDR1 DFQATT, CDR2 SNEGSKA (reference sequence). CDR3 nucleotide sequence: TGCAGTGCCCTTAGCGGGGGGGCTGAGACCCAGTACTTC. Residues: CSALSGGAETQYF.

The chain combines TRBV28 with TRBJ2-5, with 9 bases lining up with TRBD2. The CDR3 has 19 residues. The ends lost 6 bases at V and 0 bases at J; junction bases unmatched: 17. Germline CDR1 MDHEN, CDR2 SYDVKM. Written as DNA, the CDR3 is TGTGCCAGCAGCGGTCTTCTCCCGCGCTTAGCGGGGGACCAAGAGACCCAGTACTTC. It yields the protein CASSGLLPRLAGDQETQYF. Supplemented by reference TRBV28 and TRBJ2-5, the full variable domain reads DVKVTQSSRYLVKRTGEKVFLECVQDMDHENMFWYRQDPGLGLRLIYFSYDVKMKEKGDIPEGYSVSREKKERFSLILESASTNQTSMYLCASSGLLPRLAGDQETQYFGPGTRLLVL.

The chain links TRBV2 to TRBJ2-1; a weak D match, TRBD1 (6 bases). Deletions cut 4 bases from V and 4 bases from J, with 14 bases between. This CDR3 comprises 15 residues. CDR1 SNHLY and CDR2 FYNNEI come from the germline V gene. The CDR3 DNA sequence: TGTGCCAGCAGTGTCCGACAGGTGTCGTACAATGAGCAGTTCTTC. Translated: CASSVRQVSYNEQFF.

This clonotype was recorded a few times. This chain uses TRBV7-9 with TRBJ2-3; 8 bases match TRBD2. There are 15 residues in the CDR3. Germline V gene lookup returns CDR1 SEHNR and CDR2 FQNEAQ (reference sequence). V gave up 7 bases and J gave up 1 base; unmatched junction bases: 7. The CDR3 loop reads CASTLLAGGTDTQYF. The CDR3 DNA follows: TGTGCCAGCACTCTCCTAGCGGGTGGCACAGATACGCAGTATTTT.

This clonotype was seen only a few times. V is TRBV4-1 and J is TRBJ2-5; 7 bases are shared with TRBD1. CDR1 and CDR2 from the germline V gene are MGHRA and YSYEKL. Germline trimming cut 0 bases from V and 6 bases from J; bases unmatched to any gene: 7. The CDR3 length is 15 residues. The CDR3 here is CASSQDNRGAKTQYF. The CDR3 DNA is TGCGCCAGCAGCCAAGATAACAGGGGAGCAAAGACCCAGTACTTC.

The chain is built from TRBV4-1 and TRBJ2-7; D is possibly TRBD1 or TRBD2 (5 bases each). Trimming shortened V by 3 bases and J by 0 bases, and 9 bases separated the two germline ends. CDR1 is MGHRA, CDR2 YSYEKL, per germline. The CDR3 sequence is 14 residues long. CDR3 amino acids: CASSHGASSYEQYF. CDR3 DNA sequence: TGCGCCAGCAGCCACGGGGCGAGCTCCTACGAGCAGTACTTC.

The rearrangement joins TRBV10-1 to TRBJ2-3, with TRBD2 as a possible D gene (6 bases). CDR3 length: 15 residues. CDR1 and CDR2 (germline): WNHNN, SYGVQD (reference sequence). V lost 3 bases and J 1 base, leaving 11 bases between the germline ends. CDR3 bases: TGCGCCAGCAGTGATAGTCCTAGCGGCACAGATACGCAGTATTTT. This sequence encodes CASSDSPSGTDTQYF.

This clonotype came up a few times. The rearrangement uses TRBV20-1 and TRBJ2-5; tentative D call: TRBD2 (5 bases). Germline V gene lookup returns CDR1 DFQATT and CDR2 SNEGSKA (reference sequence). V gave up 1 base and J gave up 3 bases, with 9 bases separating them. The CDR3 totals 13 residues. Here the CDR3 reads CSARGWREETQYF. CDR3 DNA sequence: TGCAGTGCTAGAGGCTGGCGGGAAGAGACCCAGTACTTC.

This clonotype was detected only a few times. Here the CDR3 reads CAISSPRGQPGDYEQYF. CDR3 DNA: TGTGCCATCAGTTCCCCCCGGGGACAGCCTGGGGACTACGAGCAGTACTTC. J is TRBJ2-7 and V is TRBV10-3, with 7 bases matching TRBD1. Germline V lookup: CDR1 ENHRY, CDR2 SYGVKD. V was clipped by 5 bases and J by 3 bases; unmatched bases: 16. CDR3 length equals 17 residues.

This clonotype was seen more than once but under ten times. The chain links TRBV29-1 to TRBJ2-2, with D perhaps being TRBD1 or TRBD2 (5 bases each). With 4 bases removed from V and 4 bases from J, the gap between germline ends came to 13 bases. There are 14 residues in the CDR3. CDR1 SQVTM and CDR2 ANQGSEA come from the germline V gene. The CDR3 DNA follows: TGCAGCGTTGTTGACGGGGCGAGCACCGGGGAGCTGTTTTTT. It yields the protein CSVVDGASTGELFF.

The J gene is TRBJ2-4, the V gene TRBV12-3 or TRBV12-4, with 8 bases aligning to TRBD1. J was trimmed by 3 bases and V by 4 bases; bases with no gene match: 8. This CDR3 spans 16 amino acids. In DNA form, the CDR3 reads TGTGCCAGCAGTTCCACGACAGGGGCAGGCAAAAACATTCAGTACTTC. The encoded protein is CASSSTTGAGKNIQYF.

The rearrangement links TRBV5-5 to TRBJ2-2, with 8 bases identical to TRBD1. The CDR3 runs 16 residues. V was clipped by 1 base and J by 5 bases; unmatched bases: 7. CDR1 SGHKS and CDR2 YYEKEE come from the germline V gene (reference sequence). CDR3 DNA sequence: TGTGCCAGCAGCTTGTCAGCTCAGGGGGCTACCGGGGAGCTGTTTTTT. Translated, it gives CASSLSAQGATGELFF.